The sample holds many counts of the clone carrying this T cell receptor beta chain. The PBMCs had their origin in roughly 10 ml of fresh peripheral blood. CDR1 and CDR2 (germline): MNHNS, SASEGT. J gave up 0 bases and V 3 bases, and 8 bases lay outside the gene matches. The CDR3 has 17 amino acids. The investigators amplified TCR beta CDR3 regions from RNA transcripts. HTBI primers were employed in a first-round RT-PCR of the TCR CDR3. MiXCR, applied by TCRdb to the multiplex PCR reads, yields one record per CDR3 protein. The sample includes around 520,000 distinct CDR3 sequences, about 15% seen only once; the top ten take less than 20%. The source of the sample is a study of T cells in Graves' hyperthyroidism and ophthalmopathy.

Sample: blood. The sequence was collected from a woman under 30 with Graves' hyperthyroidism. This rearrangement joins TRBV6-1 to TRBJ1-1, with TRBD1 matching over 9 bases. The CDR3 sequence: CASSEGQGVTLNTEAFF. For the CDR3, the DNA is TGTGCCAGCAGTGAGGGACAGGGCGTCACCTTGAACACTGAAGCTTTCTTT.